The source of this T cell receptor (beta chain) is a study of blood T cells in healthy people across ages. Whole-study results and caveats: Calculation of diversity from one million T cells yielded estimates considered to be underestimates. Changes seen in expanded clonotypes were possibly confounded by donor CMV status left unknown.

The CDR3 runs to 16 residues. V was shortened by 3 bases and J by 2 bases, with 15 bases between the two germline ends. CDR1 is SGHAT, CDR2 FQNNGV, per germline. Sample-barcoded 5' priming and a J-beta primer mix drove a second PCR of roughly 6 to 12 cycles. A single record per CDR3 protein comes from TCRdb applying MiXCR to the 5' RACE reads. This table has approximately 1,700,000 distinct CDR3 sequences, roughly 43% appearing once. Remarks on this clonotype: What it recognizes is unknown.

The receptor's source is a human donor in good health. Material for sequencing was blood. The chain has TRBV11-2 and TRBJ2-3; a weak D match, TRBD1 (6 bases). CDR3 in DNA: TGTGCCAGCAGCTTCCGGGGCAGGGGCCTCACAGATACGCAGTATTTT. As protein: CASSFRGRGLTDTQYF.